Sequencing of this T cell receptor beta chain was carried out in a study of long-term antiretroviral therapy in people with HIV. General study findings and limits: With ART, diversity went up but was still lower than in transplant donor controls. HIV repertoire CDR3 lengths ranged less widely than those of controls.

Looked up from germline, CDR1 is SGHRS and CDR2 is YFSETQ. The length of the CDR3 is 16 residues. V dropped 9 bases and J dropped 1; count of bases not matched to a gene: 8. At the survey level, the v3.0 immunoSEQ assay was run. Sequencing set out to capture roughly 40,000-50,000 T-cell genomes per sample. The protocol was immunoSEQ multiplex PCR, while the TCRdb copy is restricted to in-frame clones and leaves out a portion. The table shows under 50,000 clones, with more than 80% occurring only once. In regard to this clone: What it recognizes is unknown.

The chain combines TRBV5-1 with TRBJ2-6, with 9 positions matching TRBD1. This specimen consisted of unsorted PBMCs, obtained 3.1 years after starting antiretroviral therapy. The clonotype originates from a woman aged 50 to 60 with HIV. CDR3 nucleotides: TGCGCCACTACCCGGGACAGGGCATCTGGGGCCAACGTCCTGACTTTC. Translation: CATTRDRASGANVLTF.